Presented here are 26 T cell receptor beta chains from one specimen sequenced in a study of shared clonotypes between healthy human individuals. Generated by immunoSEQ multiplex PCR, the TCRdb table keeps only in-frame clones and is missing some. Among around 2,000,000 clones, approximately 95% were seen once, and the ten largest hold 0.13%. Sample: naive CD4+ T cells sorted from blood. The subset here: CD45RA+ positively selected. The receptors come from a man aged 18 to 30 in good health.

The chain couples TRBV10-3 to TRBJ1-4; possible D gene TRBD1, 6 bases. V lost 9 bases and J lost 6, with 14 bases in between. The CDR3 is 13 amino acids. Per germline, CDR1 ENHRY and CDR2 SYGVKD. The CDR3 here is CAMRSGEDEKLFF. DNA of the CDR3: TGTGCCATGCGATCAGGGGAGGATGAAAAACTGTTTTTT.

The genes are TRBV4-1 and TRBJ1-1, with 7 bases matching TRBD1. The length of the CDR3 is 14 residues. CDR1 MGHRA and CDR2 YSYEKL come from the germline V gene. V trimming: 5 bases; J trimming: 1 base; junction bases outside the gene matches: 4. The CDR3 nucleotides read TGCGCCAGCAGCTTCCGACAGGGGAACACTGAAGCTTTCTTT. Its protein is CASSFRQGNTEAFF.

The rearrangement uses TRBV2 and TRBJ2-1; 9 bases align to TRBD2. The CDR3 runs 16 residues. The V segment lost 2 bases and the J segment 4 bases; nucleotides outside the gene matches: 6. Per the germline V gene, CDR1 is SNHLY and CDR2 is FYNNEI. The CDR3 DNA reads TGTGCCAGCAGTGAATATAGCGGGGGAGCTTACAATGAGCAGTTCTTC. It yields the protein CASSEYSGGAYNEQFF. The entire variable domain, with the rest obtained from reference TRBV2 and TRBJ2-1, is as follows: EPEVTQTPSHQVTQMGQEVILRCVPISNHLYFYWYRQILGQKVEFLVSFYNNEISEKSEIFDDQFSVERPDGSNFTLKIRSTKLEDSAMYFCASSEYSGGAYNEQFFGPGTRLTVL.

V and J are TRBV13 and TRBJ2-3; unclear D gene. CDR3 length: 12 amino acids. Trimming shortened V by 6 bases and J by 2 bases, and 6 bases separated the two germline ends. Germline lookup yields CDR1 PRHDT and CDR2 FYEKMQ (reference sequence). CDR3 bases: TGTGCCAGCAGTTACCACACAGATACGCAGTATTTT. Protein product: CASSYHTDTQYF.

This clone is a singleton in its sample. The V and J genes are TRBV6-5 and TRBJ1-2; no reliable D call. The ends were cut back, 4 bases at V and 3 bases at J, with 6 bases in the middle. Germline lookup yields CDR1 MNHEY and CDR2 SVGAGI. The CDR3 has 12 amino acids. The chain's CDR3 is CASSSGDYGYTF. The CDR3 bases are TGTGCCAGCAGTTCCGGGGACTATGGCTACACCTTC.

For the CDR3, the DNA is TGCAGCGTTGAAGGGACTGGGCAAGAGACCCAGTACTTC. Its translation: CSVEGTGQETQYF. J is TRBJ2-5 and V is TRBV29-1; D perhaps matches TRBD2 (5 bases). The CDR3 consists of 13 residues. The V gene lost 1 base and the J gene lost 2 bases, with 8 bases spanning the gap. The V gene's germline CDR1 is SQVTM and CDR2 ANQGSEA. The complete variable domain, with remaining parts taken from reference TRBV29-1 and TRBJ2-5, reads SAVISQKPSRDICQRGTSLTIQCQVDSQVTMMFWYRQQPGQSLTLIATANQGSEATYESGFVIDKFPISRPNLTFSTLTVSNMSPEDSSIYLCSVEGTGQETQYFGPGTRLLVL.

The rearrangement uses TRBV10-2 and TRBJ1-5; TRBD1 matches at 7 bases. This CDR3 spans 16 amino acids. V shed 2 bases, J shed 0 bases, and the junction held 4 bases outside the gene matches. Germline-derived CDR1 and CDR2 are WSHSY and SAAADI. DNA for the CDR3: TGCGCCAGCAGTGAGGGGACAGAGTATAGCAATCAGCCCCAGCATTTT. This encodes CASSEGTEYSNQPQHF.

The count of this clone is one. The CDR3 loop is CASSLAQGWGNEQFF. The CDR3 bases are TGCGCCAGCAGCTTAGCACAGGGCTGGGGCAATGAGCAGTTCTTC. The V gene is TRBV5-1, the J gene TRBJ2-1; TRBD1 is a possible D gene (6 bases). Trimming stripped 2 bases from V and 6 bases from J, with 15 bases between. CDR1 and CDR2 (germline): SGHRS, YFSETQ. This CDR3 comprises 15 residues.

The gene calls are TRBV9 and TRBJ2-1, with 11 bases identical to TRBD2. The V gene end was trimmed by 4 bases and the J gene end by 7 bases; junction bases not matched to a gene: 13. CDR3 length: 17 residues. CDR1 SGDLS and CDR2 YYNGEE come from the germline V gene. CDR3 sequence (DNA): TGTGCCAGCAGCCCCCACTTACCGGGACTAGCGGCGAATGAGCAGTTCTTC. Its translation: CASSPHLPGLAANEQFF.

This clone has at least ten counts. This chain links TRBV15 with TRBJ2-3; maybe TRBD2 (5 bases). V shed 3 bases and J shed 6 bases, with 13 bases lying between them. Looked up from germline, CDR1 is LNHNV and CDR2 is YYDKDF (reference sequence). CDR3 length: 14 amino acids. The CDR3 DNA reads as TGTGCCACCAGCAGCGCCGGGGATAAGGATACGCAGTATTTT. Encoded protein: CATSSAGDKDTQYF.

The chain employs TRBV7-2 and TRBJ2-7; D possibly corresponds to TRBD2 (6 bases). CDR1 SGHTA and CDR2 FQGNSA come from the germline V gene. The CDR3 runs to 16 residues. The V end was cut by 4 bases, the J end by 1 base, with 17 bases between. In nucleotides, the CDR3 is TGTGCCAGCAGCTCACCGTTGGGACTCCTATCCTACGAGCAGTACTTC. Translated: CASSSPLGLLSYEQYF.

Note on this clone: A junction end diverges from the germline sequence, so it may reflect a read error. The V call is TRBV5-5, the J call TRBJ2-7; TRBD1 agrees at 8 bases. The germline gives CDR1 SGHKS, CDR2 YYEKEE (reference sequence). This CDR3 has 15 residues. This CDR3 reads CASSQDRAGGDEQYF. For the CDR3, the DNA is TGCGCCAGCAGCCAAGATCGGGCAGGGGGCGACGAGCAGTACTTC.

The gene calls are TRBV27 and TRBJ1-6; TRBD1 matches at 8 bases. The CDR3 runs 15 residues. Per the germline V gene, CDR1 is MNHEY and CDR2 is SMNVEV (reference sequence). V was pared by 4 bases and J by 7 bases, with 6 bases of the junction left unmatched. This chain's CDR3 is CASSSNRGSNSPLHF. The CDR3 bases are TGTGCCAGCAGTTCAAACAGGGGGTCGAATTCACCCCTCCACTTT.

Note on this clone: One end of the junction is discordant with germline, which a read error may explain. The chain combines TRBV18 with TRBJ2-3; 12 bases fit TRBD2. The CDR3 is made up of 17 amino acids. Germline lookup yields CDR1 KGHSH and CDR2 LQKENI. In DNA form, the CDR3 reads TGTGCCAGCTCTCCACTAGCGGGGGGCACAGGGACAGATACGCAGTATTTT. It yields the protein CASSPLAGGTGTDTQYF.

The chain uses TRBV7-2 and TRBJ2-3; D gene ambiguous. The germline V gene has CDR1 SGHTA and CDR2 FQGNSA. CDR3 length equals 12 residues. V was cut by 8 bases and J by 3 bases, with 9 bases left in between. As DNA, the CDR3 is TGTGCCAGCCGCGCACTTACAGATACGCAGTATTTT. Amino acids: CASRALTDTQYF.

The J gene is TRBJ2-1, the V gene TRBV5-1, with D unclear. V was clipped by 0 bases and J by 13 bases, with 8 bases between them. Per germline, CDR1 SGHRS and CDR2 YFSETQ. There are 11 residues in the CDR3. The CDR3 coding sequence is TGCGCCAGCAGCTTGGAGGTCAAACAGTTCTTC. It codes for CASSLEVKQFF. Full variable domain (missing parts from reference TRBV5-1 and TRBJ2-1): KAGVTQTPRYLIKTRGQQVTLSCSPISGHRSVSWYQQTPGQGLQFLFEYFSETQRNKGNFPGRFSGRQFSNSRSEMNVSTLELGDSALYLCASSLEVKQFFGPGTRLTVL.

The chain joins TRBV11-3 to TRBJ1-2; D ambiguous. Germline CDR1 SGHNT, CDR2 YENEEA. With 2 bases removed from V and 8 bases from J, the gap between germline ends came to 12 bases. This CDR3 comprises 13 residues. This chain's CDR3 is CASSLFEGVGYTF. CDR3 bases: TGTGCCAGCAGCTTATTTGAGGGCGTGGGCTACACCTTC.

This sequence joins TRBV6-5 and TRBJ1-4, with a tentative D call TRBD1 (6 bases). The CDR3 extends over 16 amino acids. Trimming removed 0 bases from V and 7 bases from J, with 15 bases in between. The germline V gene has CDR1 MNHEY and CDR2 SVGAGI. The CDR3 region is CASSYSRGGEFEKLFF. CDR3 sequence (DNA): TGTGCCAGCAGTTACTCGAGAGGGGGAGAGTTTGAAAAACTGTTTTTT.

J is TRBJ1-5 and V is TRBV11-2, with unresolved D. CDR1 is SGHAT and CDR2 is FQNNGV in the germline V gene. Trimming stripped 4 bases from V and 6 bases from J, with 10 bases between. The length of the CDR3 is 13 residues. The CDR3 nucleotides are TGTGCCAGCAGCTCAGACAATCGTCAGCCCCAGCATTTT. As protein: CASSSDNRQPQHF.

Comment on this clone: The same CDR3 arises from other DNA sequences in this sample as well. The V and J genes are TRBV28 and TRBJ2-5, with 7 bases that match TRBD1. In germline, CDR1 is MDHEN, CDR2 SYDVKM. This CDR3 has 14 residues. Trimming at V came to 4 bases and at J to 2 bases, leaving 4 bases not matched to a gene. DNA of the CDR3: TGTGCCAGCAGTTCCGGACAGGCGCAAGAGACCCAGTACTTC. Amino acid sequence: CASSSGQAQETQYF.

Concerning this clone itself: Within the sample, other DNA sequences also encode this same CDR3. This rearrangement joins TRBV18 to TRBJ2-2; D is ambiguous. The CDR3 length is 14 residues. Germline V lookup: CDR1 KGHSH, CDR2 LQKENI. V gave up 0 bases and J gave up 4 bases, with 6 bases separating them. CDR3 bases: TGTGCCAGCTCACCACCGACTCCCACCGGGGAGCTGTTTTTT. Translated: CASSPPTPTGELFF.

As for this clone: The sample carries other DNA sequences with the same CDR3. This sequence joins TRBV11-3 and TRBJ2-7; D may be TRBD2 (6 bases). Trimming pared 2 bases from V and 4 bases from J, leaving 9 bases between. This CDR3 comprises 13 residues. Germline lookup yields CDR1 SGHNT and CDR2 YENEEA. The CDR3 here is CASSLQGGYEQYF. CDR3 in DNA: TGTGCCAGCAGCTTACAGGGAGGATACGAGCAGTACTTC.

The gene calls are TRBV7-2 and TRBJ1-1; 8 bases match TRBD1. Germline lookup yields CDR1 SGHTA and CDR2 FQGNSA. This CDR3 has 13 amino acids. V was pared by 6 bases and J by 7 bases, with 7 bases of the junction left unmatched. CDR3 DNA sequence: TGTGCCAGCAGGACAGGGACAGGACGTGAAGCTTTCTTT. Residues: CASRTGTGREAFF.

The chain carries TRBV11-2 and TRBJ1-4; the match to TRBD1 covers 10 bases. The CDR3 has 16 residues. V trimming: 4 bases; J trimming: 4 bases; junction bases outside the gene matches: 6. Germline values: CDR1 SGHAT, CDR2 FQNNGV. The CDR3 sequence is CASSSDRGEINEKLFF. The DNA of the CDR3 is TGTGCCAGCAGCTCGGACAGGGGGGAGATTAATGAAAAACTGTTTTTT.

The rearrangement uses TRBV5-1 and TRBJ2-2; D is uncertain. Per the germline V gene, CDR1 is SGHRS and CDR2 is YFSETQ. The CDR3 contains 14 residues. The V end was cut by 3 bases, the J end by 6 bases, with 12 bases between. CDR3 residues: CASSSATSPGELFF. CDR3 bases: TGCGCCAGCAGCTCAGCGACATCACCCGGGGAGCTGTTTTTT.

The V call is TRBV10-3, the J call TRBJ2-7, with TRBD2 matching 7 bases. CDR3 length: 13 residues. The J segment lost 3 bases and the V segment lost 11 bases, leaving 10 bases of the junction unmatched. Germline V lookup: CDR1 ENHRY, CDR2 SYGVKD. CDR3 sequence: CAAGHSGNYEQYF. As DNA, the CDR3 is TGTGCCGCAGGTCACAGCGGGAACTACGAGCAGTACTTC.